The clone carrying this T cell receptor beta chain has just one count. What it recognizes is unknown. Sequencing used immunoSEQ multiplex PCR; TCRdb keeps in-frame clones, though not all of them. The table includes some 110,000 clones, 80% to 90% detected once. This record comes from a study of cytomegalovirus exposure and HLA in healthy donors. The wider study: The same platform as the roughly 630 first-cohort repertoires was used for the 130 or so validation repertoires, a later analysis reported.

The V gene lost 5 bases and the J gene lost 6 bases, with 11 bases spanning the gap. The CDR3 consists of 12 residues. Germline loops: CDR1 SGHNT, CDR2 YYREEE (reference sequence). Study-wide results and caveats: A few chains linked to CMV were shown in vitro to be specific for CMV antigens. As was reported, the classifier diagnosed cytomegalovirus status with high specificity and sensitivity.

V is TRBV5-4 and J is TRBJ1-1; tentative D call: TRBD1 (6 bases). The sample was PBMCs. The source is a man between 18 and 29 years old in good health and CMV-seropositive. The CDR3 here is CASSLTGSEAFF. The CDR3 region has the DNA TGTGCCAGCAGTTTGACAGGATCTGAAGCTTTCTTT. Combining the CDR3 with reference TRBV5-4 and TRBJ1-1 gives the whole variable domain ETGVTQSPTHLIKTRGQQVTLRCSSQSGHNTVSWYQQALGQGPQFIFQYYREEENGRGNFPPRFSGLQFPNYSSELNVNALELDDSALYLCASSLTGSEAFFGQGTRLTVV.